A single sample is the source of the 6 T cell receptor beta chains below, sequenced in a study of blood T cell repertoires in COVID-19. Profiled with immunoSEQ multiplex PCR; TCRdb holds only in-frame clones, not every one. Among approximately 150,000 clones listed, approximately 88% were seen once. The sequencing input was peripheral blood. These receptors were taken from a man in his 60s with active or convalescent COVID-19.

The CDR3 here is CASSRTGNTEAFF. CDR3 sequence (DNA): TGTGCCAGCAGTCGAACAGGGAACACTGAAGCTTTCTTT. The chain combines TRBV14 with TRBJ1-1; tentatively, D is TRBD1 (5 bases). Germline values: CDR1 SGHDN, CDR2 FVKESK. Trimming took 6 bases from V and 1 from J, leaving 9 bases between them. The CDR3 is 13 residues long.

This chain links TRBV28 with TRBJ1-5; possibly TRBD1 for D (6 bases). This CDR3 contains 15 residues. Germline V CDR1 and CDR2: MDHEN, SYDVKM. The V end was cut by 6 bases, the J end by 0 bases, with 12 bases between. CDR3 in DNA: TGTGCCAGCAGCTTAAGGACAGCTAGCAATCAGCCCCAGCATTTT. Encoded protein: CASSLRTASNQPQHF.

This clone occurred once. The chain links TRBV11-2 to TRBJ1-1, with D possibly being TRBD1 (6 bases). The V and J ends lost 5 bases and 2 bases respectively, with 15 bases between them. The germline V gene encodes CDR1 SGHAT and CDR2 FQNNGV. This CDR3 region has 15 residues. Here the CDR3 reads CASSLGGGINTEAFF. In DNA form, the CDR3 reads TGTGCCAGCAGCCTAGGGGGAGGAATTAACACTGAAGCTTTCTTT.

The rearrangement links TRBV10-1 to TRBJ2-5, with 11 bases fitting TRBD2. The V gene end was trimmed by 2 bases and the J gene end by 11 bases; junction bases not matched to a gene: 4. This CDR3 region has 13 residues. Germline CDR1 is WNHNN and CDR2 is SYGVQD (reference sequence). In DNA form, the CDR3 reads TGCGCCAGCAGTGAGGCTAGCGGGAGGACGCAGTACTTC. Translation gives CASSEASGRTQYF.

In DNA, the CDR3 is TGTGCCAGCAGTGAATGGTCGAGCTCCTACAATGAGCAGTTCTTC. As protein: CASSEWSSSYNEQFF. J is TRBJ2-1 and V is TRBV2; D is undetermined. The CDR3 is made up of 15 amino acids. Trimming took off 2 bases at V and 0 bases at J, with 8 bases between the two ends. CDR1 and CDR2 (germline): SNHLY, FYNNEI.

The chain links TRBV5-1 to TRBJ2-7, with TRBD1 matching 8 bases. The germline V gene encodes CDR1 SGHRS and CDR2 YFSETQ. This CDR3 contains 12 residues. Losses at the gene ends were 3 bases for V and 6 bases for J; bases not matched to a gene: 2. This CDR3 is CASSWTGPEQYF. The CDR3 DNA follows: TGCGCCAGCAGCTGGACAGGGCCCGAGCAGTACTTC.